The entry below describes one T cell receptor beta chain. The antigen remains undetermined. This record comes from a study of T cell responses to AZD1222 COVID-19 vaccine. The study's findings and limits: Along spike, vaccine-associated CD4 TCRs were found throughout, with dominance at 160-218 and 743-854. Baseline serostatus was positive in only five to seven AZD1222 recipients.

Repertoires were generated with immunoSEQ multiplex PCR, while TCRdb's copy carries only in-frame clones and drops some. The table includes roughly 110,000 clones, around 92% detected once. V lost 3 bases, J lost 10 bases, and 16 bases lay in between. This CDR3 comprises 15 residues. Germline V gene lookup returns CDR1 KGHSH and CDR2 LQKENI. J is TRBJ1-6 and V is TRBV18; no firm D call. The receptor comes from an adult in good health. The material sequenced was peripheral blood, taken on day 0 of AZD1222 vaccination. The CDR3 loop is CASSPAGPGGSPLHF. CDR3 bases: TGTGCCAGCTCACCGGCTGGCCCGGGTGGGTCACCCCTCCACTTT.